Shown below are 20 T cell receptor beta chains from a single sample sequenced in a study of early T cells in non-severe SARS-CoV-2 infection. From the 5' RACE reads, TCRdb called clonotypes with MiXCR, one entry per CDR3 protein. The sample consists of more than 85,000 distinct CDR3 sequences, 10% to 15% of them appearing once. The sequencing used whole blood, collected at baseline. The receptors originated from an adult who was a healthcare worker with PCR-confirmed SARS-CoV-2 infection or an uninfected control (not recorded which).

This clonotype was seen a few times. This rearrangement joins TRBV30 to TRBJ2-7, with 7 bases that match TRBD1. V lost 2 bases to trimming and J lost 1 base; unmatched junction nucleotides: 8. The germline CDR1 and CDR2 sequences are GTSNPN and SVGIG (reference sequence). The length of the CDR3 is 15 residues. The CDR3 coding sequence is TGTGCCTGGAGTCCCCCGGACAGGCGGTCCTACGAGCAGTACTTC. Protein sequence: CAWSPPDRRSYEQYF.

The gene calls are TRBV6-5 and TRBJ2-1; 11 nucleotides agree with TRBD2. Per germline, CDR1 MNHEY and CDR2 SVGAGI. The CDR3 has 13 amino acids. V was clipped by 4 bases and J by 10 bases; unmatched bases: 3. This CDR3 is CASSLLAGAEQFF. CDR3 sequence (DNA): TGTGCCAGCAGTTTACTAGCGGGAGCAGAGCAGTTCTTC.

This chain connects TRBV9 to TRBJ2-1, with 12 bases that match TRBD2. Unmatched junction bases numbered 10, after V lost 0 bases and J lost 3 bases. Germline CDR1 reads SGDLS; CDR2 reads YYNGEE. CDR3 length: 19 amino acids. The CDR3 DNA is TGTGCCAGCAGCGTAGACCCTAGCGGGGGGGCTTTAAGCTACAATGAGCAGTTCTTC. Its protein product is CASSVDPSGGALSYNEQFF.

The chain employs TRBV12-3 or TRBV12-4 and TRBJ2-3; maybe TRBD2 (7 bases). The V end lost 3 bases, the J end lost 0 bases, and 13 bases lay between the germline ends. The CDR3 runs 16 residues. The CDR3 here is CASSFSSGGSTDTQYF. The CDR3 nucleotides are TGTGCCAGCAGTTTCTCTTCGGGGGGCAGCACAGATACGCAGTATTTT.

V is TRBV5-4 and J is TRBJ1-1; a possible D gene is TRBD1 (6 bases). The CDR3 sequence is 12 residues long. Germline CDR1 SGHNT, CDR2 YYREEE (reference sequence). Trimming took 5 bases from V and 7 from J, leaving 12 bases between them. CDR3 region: CASSFGQSEAFF. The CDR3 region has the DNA TGTGCCAGCAGTTTTGGACAGAGTGAAGCTTTCTTT.

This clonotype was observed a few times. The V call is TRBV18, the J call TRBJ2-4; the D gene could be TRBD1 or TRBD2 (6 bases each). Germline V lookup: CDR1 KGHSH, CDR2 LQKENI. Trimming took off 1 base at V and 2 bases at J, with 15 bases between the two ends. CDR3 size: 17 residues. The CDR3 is CASSPLTGGASKNIQYF. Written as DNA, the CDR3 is TGTGCCAGCTCACCACTCACCGGGGGCGCATCCAAAAACATTCAGTACTTC.

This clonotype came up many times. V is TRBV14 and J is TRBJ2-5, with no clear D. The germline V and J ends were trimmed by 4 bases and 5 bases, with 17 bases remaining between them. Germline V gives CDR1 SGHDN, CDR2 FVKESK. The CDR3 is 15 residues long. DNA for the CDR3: TGTGCCAGCAGCCTTATTCAGGCCCTTGGGGAGACCCAGTACTTC. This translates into CASSLIQALGETQYF.

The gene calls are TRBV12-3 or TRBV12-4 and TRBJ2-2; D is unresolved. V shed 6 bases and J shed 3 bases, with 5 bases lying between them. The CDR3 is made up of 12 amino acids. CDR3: CASRVYTGELFF. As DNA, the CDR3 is TGTGCCAGCAGGGTCTACACCGGGGAGCTGTTTTTT.

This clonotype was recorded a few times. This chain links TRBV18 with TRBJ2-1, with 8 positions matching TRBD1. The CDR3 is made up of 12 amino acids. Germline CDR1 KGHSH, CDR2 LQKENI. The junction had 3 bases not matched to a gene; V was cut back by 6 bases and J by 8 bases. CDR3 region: CASSSTGDEQFF. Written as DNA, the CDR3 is TGTGCCAGCTCGTCGACAGGGGATGAGCAGTTCTTC. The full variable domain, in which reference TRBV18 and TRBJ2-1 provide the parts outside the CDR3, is NAGVMQNPRHLVRRRGQEARLRCSPMKGHSHVYWYRQLPEEGLKFMVYLQKENIIDESGMPKERFSAEFPKEGPSILRIQQVVRGDSAAYFCASSSTGDEQFFGPGTRLTVL.

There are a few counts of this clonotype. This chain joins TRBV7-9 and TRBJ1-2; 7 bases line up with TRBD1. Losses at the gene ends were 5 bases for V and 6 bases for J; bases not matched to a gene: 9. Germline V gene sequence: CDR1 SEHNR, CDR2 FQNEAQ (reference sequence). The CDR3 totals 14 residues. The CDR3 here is CASSPDRVSHGYTF. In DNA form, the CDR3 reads TGTGCCAGCAGCCCAGACAGGGTATCTCATGGCTACACCTTC.

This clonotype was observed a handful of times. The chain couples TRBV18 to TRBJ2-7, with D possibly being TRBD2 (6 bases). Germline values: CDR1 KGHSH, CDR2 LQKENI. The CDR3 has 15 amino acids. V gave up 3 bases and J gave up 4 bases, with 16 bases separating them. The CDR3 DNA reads TGTGCCAGCTCACCGAAGGGACTCAATAGATACGAGCAGTACTTC. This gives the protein CASSPKGLNRYEQYF.

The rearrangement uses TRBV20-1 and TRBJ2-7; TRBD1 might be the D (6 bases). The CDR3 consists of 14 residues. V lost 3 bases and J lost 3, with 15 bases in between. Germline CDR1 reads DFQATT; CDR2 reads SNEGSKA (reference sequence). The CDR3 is CSASRSRGGYEQYF. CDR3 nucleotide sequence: TGCAGTGCTAGTAGGTCCCGAGGGGGCTACGAGCAGTACTTC.

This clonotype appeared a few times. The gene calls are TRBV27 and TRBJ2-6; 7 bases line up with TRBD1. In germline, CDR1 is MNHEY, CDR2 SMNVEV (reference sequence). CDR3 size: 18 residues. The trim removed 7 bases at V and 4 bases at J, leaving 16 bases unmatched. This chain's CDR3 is CASIPFRDSSLGANVLTF. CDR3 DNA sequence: TGTGCCAGCATCCCCTTCCGGGACAGCTCTCTCGGGGCCAACGTCCTGACTTTC.

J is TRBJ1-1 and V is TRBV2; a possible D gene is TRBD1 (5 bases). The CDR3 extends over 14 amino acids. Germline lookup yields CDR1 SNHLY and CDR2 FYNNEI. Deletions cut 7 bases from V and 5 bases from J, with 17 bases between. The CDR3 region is CASTGPHEGTEAFF. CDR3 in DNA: TGTGCCAGCACCGGACCCCATGAGGGGACTGAAGCTTTCTTT.

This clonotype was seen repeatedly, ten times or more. The CDR3 DNA is TGTGCCAGCAGCCCGTTCATGGTCGGCTCTGGGGCCAACGTCCTGACTTTC. Its translation: CASSPFMVGSGANVLTF. The gene calls are TRBV7-3 and TRBJ2-6; the D is unclear. V lost 5 bases and J lost 0, with 14 bases in between. In germline, CDR1 is SGHTA, CDR2 FQGTGA. The CDR3 sequence is 17 residues long.

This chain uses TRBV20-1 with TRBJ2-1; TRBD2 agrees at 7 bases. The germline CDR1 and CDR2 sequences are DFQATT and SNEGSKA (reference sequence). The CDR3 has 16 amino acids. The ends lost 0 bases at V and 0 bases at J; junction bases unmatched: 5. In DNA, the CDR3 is TGCAGTGCTAGAGATCGGGCGGGGGTCTCCTACAATGAGCAGTTCTTC. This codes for CSARDRAGVSYNEQFF.

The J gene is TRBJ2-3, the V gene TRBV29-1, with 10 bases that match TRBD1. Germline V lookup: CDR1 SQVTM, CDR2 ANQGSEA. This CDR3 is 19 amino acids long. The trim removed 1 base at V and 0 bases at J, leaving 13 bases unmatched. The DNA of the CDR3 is TGCAGCGTTGAAGGCTACGGGACAGGGGACCTCACTAGCACAGATACGCAGTATTTT. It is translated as CSVEGYGTGDLTSTDTQYF.

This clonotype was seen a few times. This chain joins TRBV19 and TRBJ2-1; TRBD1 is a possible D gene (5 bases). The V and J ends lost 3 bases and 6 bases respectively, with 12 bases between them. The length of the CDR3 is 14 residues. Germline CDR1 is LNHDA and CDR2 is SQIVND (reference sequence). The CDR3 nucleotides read TGTGCCAGTAGTATGGGCAGGGCGGCCAATGAGCAGTTCTTC. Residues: CASSMGRAANEQFF.

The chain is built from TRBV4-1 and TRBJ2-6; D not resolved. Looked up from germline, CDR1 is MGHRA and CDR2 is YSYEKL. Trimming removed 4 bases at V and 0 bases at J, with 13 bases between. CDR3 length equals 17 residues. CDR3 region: CASSPSQTRSGANVLTF. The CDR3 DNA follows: TGCGCCAGCAGCCCTTCACAGACCCGCTCTGGGGCCAACGTCCTGACTTTC.

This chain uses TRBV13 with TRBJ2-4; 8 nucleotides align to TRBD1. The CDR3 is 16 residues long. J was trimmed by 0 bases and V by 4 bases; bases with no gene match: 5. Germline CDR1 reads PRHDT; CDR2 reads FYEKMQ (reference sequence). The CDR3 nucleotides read TGTGCCAGCAGCTCCCAGGACAGGGTAGCCAAAAACATTCAGTACTTC. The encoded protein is CASSSQDRVAKNIQYF.